Each of the 5 T cell receptor beta chains below was sequenced from the same sample in a study of cytomegalovirus exposure and HLA in healthy donors. The PCR had 60 Vbeta and 13 Jbeta primers. The table came from immunoSEQ multiplex PCR; TCRdb's copy has only in-frame clones and leaves some out. The table shows around 100,000 clones, with about 74% occurring only once. The source material was PBMCs. These receptors were obtained from a man under 40 in good health and CMV-seropositive.

This clone was found a few times. The chain carries TRBV6-1 and TRBJ2-7, with 14 bases lining up with TRBD2. The CDR3 is 15 amino acids. Looked up from germline, CDR1 is MNHNS and CDR2 is SASEGT. The J segment lost 5 bases and the V segment lost 7 bases, leaving 7 bases of the junction unmatched. The chain's CDR3 is CASNRLAGGMDEQYF. The CDR3 nucleotides are TGTGCCAGCAACCGACTAGCGGGGGGGATGGACGAGCAGTACTTC.

The chain couples TRBV2 to TRBJ2-7; no clear D gene. The CDR3 sequence is 11 residues long. Germline V CDR1 and CDR2: SNHLY, FYNNEI. V lost 4 bases and J lost 2, with 3 bases in between. The CDR3 protein is CASSAAYEQYF. In DNA form, the CDR3 reads TGTGCCAGCAGTGCTGCCTACGAGCAGTACTTC.

This sequence joins TRBV5-4 and TRBJ2-1; 8 bases are a match to TRBD1. In germline, CDR1 is SGHNT, CDR2 YYREEE (reference sequence). This CDR3 is built from 13 residues. Germline trimming cut 3 bases from V and 5 bases from J; bases unmatched to any gene: 1. CDR3 DNA: TGTGCCAGCAGCTCGGACAGGGACAATGAGCAGTTCTTC. Residues: CASSSDRDNEQFF.

The chain has TRBV6-1 and TRBJ2-7; 11 bases match TRBD1. Germline CDR1 is MNHNS and CDR2 is SASEGT. This CDR3 comprises 15 residues. V was pared by 6 bases and J by 1 base, with 5 bases of the junction left unmatched. Written as DNA, the CDR3 is TGTGCCAGCAGGGACAGGGGGCTGGTTTCCTACGAGCAGTACTTC. Translated: CASRDRGLVSYEQYF.

The chain carries TRBV7-6 and TRBJ2-5; D is possibly TRBD1 (7 bases). The V and J ends lost 5 bases and 0 bases respectively, with 19 bases between them. The germline gives CDR1 SGHVS, CDR2 FNYEAQ. The CDR3 has 17 amino acids. CDR3 amino acids: CASSQMTTGRNQETQYF. The CDR3 bases are TGTGCCAGCAGCCAAATGACGACAGGGAGGAACCAAGAGACCCAGTACTTC. Drawing the rest from reference TRBV7-6 and TRBJ2-5, the complete variable domain is GAGVSQSPRYKVTKRGQDVALRCDPISGHVSLYWYRQALGQGPEFLTYFNYEAQQDKSGLPNDRFSAERPEGSISTLTIQRTEQRDSAMYRCASSQMTTGRNQETQYFGPGTRLLVL.